Here is one T cell receptor (beta chain) with its context. This entry comes from a study of Ad26.COV2.S vaccination and SARS-CoV-2 variants. This CDR3 is built from 14 residues. Deletions cut 0 bases from V and 3 bases from J, with 9 bases between. CDR1 and CDR2 (germline): SGHNT, YYREEE (reference sequence). Treatment here: around 19 received Ad26.COV2.S at low or high dose, single or two shots; 5 received placebo; per-sample allocation not given. Collection of the samples took place on day 63 after the first injection of vaccine or placebo. Sequencing used immunoSEQ multiplex PCR; TCRdb keeps in-frame clones, though not all of them. The data show about 680,000 clones, around 89% seen once.

The chain recombines TRBV5-4 with TRBJ2-5; D gene ambiguous. Here the sequenced sample was peripheral blood, taken in a trial of Ad26.COV2.S vaccine versus placebo. This TCR derives from a person aged 18-60 years who received the Ad26.COV2.S COVID-19 vaccine or a placebo. The CDR3 nucleotides are TGTGCCAGCAGCTTGGTCGGGTGGAAAGAGACCCAGTACTTC. The encoded protein is CASSLVGWKETQYF.